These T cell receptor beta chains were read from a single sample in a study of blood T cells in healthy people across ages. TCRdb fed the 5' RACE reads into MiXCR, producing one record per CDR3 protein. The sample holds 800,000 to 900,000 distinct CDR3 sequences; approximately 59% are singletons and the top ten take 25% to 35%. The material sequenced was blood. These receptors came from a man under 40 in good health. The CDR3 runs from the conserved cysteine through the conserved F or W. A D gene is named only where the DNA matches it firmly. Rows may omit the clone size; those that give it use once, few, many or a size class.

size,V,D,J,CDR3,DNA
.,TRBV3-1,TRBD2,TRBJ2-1,CASRLSTSGGAGEQFF,TGTGCCAGCAGATTATCAACTAGCGGGGGGGCAGGTGAGCAGTTCTTC
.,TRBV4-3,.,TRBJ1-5,CASSPNRNQPQHF,TGCGCCAGCAGTCCCAACCGAAATCAGCCCCAGCATTTT
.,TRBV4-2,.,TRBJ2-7,CASSQGDPSPYEQYF,TGTGCCAGCAGCCAAGGGGACCCTTCCCCCTACGAGCAGTACTTC
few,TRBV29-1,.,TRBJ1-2,CSVSGLYGYTF,TGCAGCGTCTCCGGACTTTACGGCTACACCTTC
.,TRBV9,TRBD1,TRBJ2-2,CASSVEVTGSTGELFF,TGTGCCAGCAGCGTAGAGGTGACAGGGAGCACCGGGGAGCTGTTTTTT
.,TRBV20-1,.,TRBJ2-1,CSASDGYNEQFF,TGCAGTGCTAGCGACGGTTACAATGAGCAGTTCTTC
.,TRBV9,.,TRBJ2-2,CASSVADRTGELFF,TGTGCCAGCAGCGTAGCTGACCGCACCGGGGAGCTGTTTTTT
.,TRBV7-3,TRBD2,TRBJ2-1,CASSLAGRTNNEQFF,TGTGCCAGCAGCCTAGCGGGACGAACAAACAATGAGCAGTTCTTC
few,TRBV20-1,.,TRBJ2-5,CSARDVERTARETQYF,TGCAGTGCTAGAGATGTTGAGCGGACCGCCAGAGAGACCCAGTACTTC
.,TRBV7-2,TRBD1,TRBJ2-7,CASSLVGTVTLYEQYF,TGTGCCAGCAGCTTAGTCGGGACAGTTACGCTCTACGAGCAGTACTTC
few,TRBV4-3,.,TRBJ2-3,CASSQQYGSTDTQYF,TGCGCCAGCAGCCAACAATATGGAAGCACAGATACGCAGTATTTT
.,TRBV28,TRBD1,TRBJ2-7,CASHQGASSYEQYF,TGTGCCAGTCATCAGGGGGCCAGCTCCTACGAGCAGTACTTC
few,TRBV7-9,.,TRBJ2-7,CASSTTAGPAYEQYF,TGTGCCAGCAGCACCACGGCCGGTCCAGCCTACGAGCAGTACTTC
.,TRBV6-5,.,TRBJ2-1,CASSYRPGLNEQFF,TGTGCCAGCAGTTACCGTCCGGGGCTGAATGAGCAGTTCTTC
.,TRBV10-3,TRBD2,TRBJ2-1,CAISDSGGAYNEQFF,TGTGCCATCAGTGATAGCGGGGGGGCGTACAATGAGCAGTTCTTC
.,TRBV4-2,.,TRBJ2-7,CASSQRDGPYEQYF,TGTGCCAGCAGCCAAAGGGACGGTCCCTACGAGCAGTACTTC
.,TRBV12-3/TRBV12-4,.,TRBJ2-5,CASRRAEGTQYF,TGTGCCAGCAGGAGGGCAGAGGGGACCCAGTACTTC
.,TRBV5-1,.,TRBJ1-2,CASSLDPGNYGYTF,TGCGCCAGCAGCTTGGATCCCGGGAACTATGGCTACACCTTC
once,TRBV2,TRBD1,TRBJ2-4,CASIGGDKNIQYF,TGTGCCAGCATAGGGGGCGATAAAAACATTCAGTACTTC
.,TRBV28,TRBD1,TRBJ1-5,CASSNRGLGQPQHF,TGTGCCAGCAGCAACAGGGGGCTCGGTCAGCCCCAGCATTTT
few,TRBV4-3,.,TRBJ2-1,CASSHPTGRNEQFF,TGCGCCAGCAGCCATCCGACAGGCAGGAATGAGCAGTTCTTC
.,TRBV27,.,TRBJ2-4,CASSLSRGNIQYF,TGTGCCAGCAGTTTATCTCGGGGAAACATTCAGTACTTC
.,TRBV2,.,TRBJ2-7,CASSKGRLSYEQYF,TGTGCCAGCAGTAAGGGGCGGCTGAGCTACGAGCAGTACTTC
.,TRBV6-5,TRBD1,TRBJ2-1,CASSRQGSWFF,TGTGCCAGCAGCCGACAGGGGAGTTGGTTCTTC
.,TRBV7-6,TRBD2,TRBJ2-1,CAGSLAIRGGSYNEQFF,TGTGCCGGCAGCTTAGCGATTCGCGGGGGCTCCTACAATGAGCAGTTCTTC
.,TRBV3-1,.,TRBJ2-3,CASSPRTGVDTQYF,TGTGCCAGCAGCCCGCGGACTGGCGTAGATACGCAGTATTTT